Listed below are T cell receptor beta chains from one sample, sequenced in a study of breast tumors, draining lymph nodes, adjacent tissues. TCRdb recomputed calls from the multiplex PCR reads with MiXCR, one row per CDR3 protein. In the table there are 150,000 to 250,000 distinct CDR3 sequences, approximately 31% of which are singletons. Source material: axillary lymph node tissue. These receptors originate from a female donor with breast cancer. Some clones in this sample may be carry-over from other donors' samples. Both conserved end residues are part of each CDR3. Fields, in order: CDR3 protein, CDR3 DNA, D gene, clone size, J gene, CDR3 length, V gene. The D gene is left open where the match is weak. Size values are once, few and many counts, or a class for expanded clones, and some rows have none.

CDR3 protein: CAGSSGGTNEKPFF; CDR3 DNA: TGTGCCGGCAGCTCAGGGGGAACTAATGAAAAACCGTTTTTT; D gene: TRBD1; clone size: once; J gene: TRBJ1-4; CDR3 length: 14; V gene: TRBV7-9
CDR3 protein: CASSVHTSYEQYF; CDR3 DNA: TGTGCCAGCAGTGTACACACCAGCTACGAGCAGTACTTC; D gene: -; clone size: many; J gene: TRBJ2-7; CDR3 length: 13; V gene: TRBV6-1
CDR3 protein: CASRRQEANYGYTF; CDR3 DNA: TGTGCCAGCAGGAGACAGGAGGCTAACTATGGCTACACCTTC; D gene: -; clone size: many; J gene: TRBJ1-2; CDR3 length: 14; V gene: TRBV28
CDR3 protein: CASSSLQGAGNEKLFF; CDR3 DNA: TGTGCCAGCAGCTCGCTACAGGGAGCGGGTAATGAAAAACTGTTTTTT; D gene: -; clone size: once; J gene: TRBJ1-4; CDR3 length: 16; V gene: TRBV13
CDR3 protein: CASSSGTGSLAEQFF; CDR3 DNA: TGTGCCAGCAGCTCCGGGACAGGGAGCCTTGCTGAGCAGTTCTTC; D gene: TRBD1; clone size: -; J gene: TRBJ2-1; CDR3 length: 15; V gene: TRBV7-2
CDR3 protein: CSAPRADTQYF; CDR3 DNA: TGCAGTGCTCCTAGGGCAGATACGCAGTATTTT; D gene: -; clone size: many; J gene: TRBJ2-3; CDR3 length: 11; V gene: TRBV20-1
CDR3 protein: CASSGAGWKTYEQYF; CDR3 DNA: TGTGCCAGCAGTGGGGCAGGGTGGAAGACCTACGAGCAGTACTTC; D gene: -; clone size: many; J gene: TRBJ2-7; CDR3 length: 15; V gene: TRBV6-1
CDR3 protein: CASSLDPGTEAFF; CDR3 DNA: TGTGCCAGCAGCTTAGATCCGGGGACTGAAGCTTTCTTT; D gene: -; clone size: -; J gene: TRBJ1-1; CDR3 length: 13; V gene: TRBV11-3
CDR3 protein: CASRFPGQGFGELFF; CDR3 DNA: TGTGCCAGCAGATTTCCGGGACAGGGTTTCGGGGAGCTGTTTTTT; D gene: TRBD1; clone size: -; J gene: TRBJ2-2; CDR3 length: 15; V gene: TRBV6-5
CDR3 protein: CASSEAGAYGNTIYF; CDR3 DNA: TGTGCCAGCAGTGAAGCAGGGGCTTACGGAAACACCATATATTTT; D gene: -; clone size: many; J gene: TRBJ1-3; CDR3 length: 15; V gene: TRBV6-1
CDR3 protein: CASSSDRTYGYTF; CDR3 DNA: TGTGCCAGCAGCAGTGACAGGACCTATGGCTACACCTTC; D gene: -; clone size: -; J gene: TRBJ1-2; CDR3 length: 13; V gene: TRBV5-4
CDR3 protein: CASSLAGLSGSPLHF; CDR3 DNA: TGTGCCAGCAGCTTGGCAGGGCTCTCTGGTTCACCACTCCACTTT; D gene: -; clone size: once; J gene: TRBJ1-6; CDR3 length: 15; V gene: TRBV5-4
CDR3 protein: CASRRPSGSSYEQYF; CDR3 DNA: TGTGCCAGCAGGCGACCTAGCGGGAGCTCCTACGAGCAGTACTTC; D gene: TRBD2; clone size: few; J gene: TRBJ2-7; CDR3 length: 15; V gene: TRBV6-2/TRBV6-3
CDR3 protein: CASSGLKSGRGTNYGYTF; CDR3 DNA: TGTGCCAGCAGTGGATTGAAAAGCGGAAGGGGCACCAACTATGGCTACACCTTC; D gene: -; clone size: many; J gene: TRBJ1-2; CDR3 length: 18; V gene: TRBV2
CDR3 protein: CASSQKAGTGIDYEQYF; CDR3 DNA: TGTGCCAGCAGCCAGAAGGCCGGGACAGGGATAGACTACGAGCAGTACTTC; D gene: TRBD1; clone size: many; J gene: TRBJ2-7; CDR3 length: 17; V gene: TRBV14
CDR3 protein: CASRGRDSPLHF; CDR3 DNA: TGTGCCAGCAGGGGGAGGGATTCACCCCTCCACTTT; D gene: -; clone size: -; J gene: TRBJ1-6; CDR3 length: 12; V gene: TRBV7-9
CDR3 protein: CAWKPQGGNEKLFF; CDR3 DNA: TGTGCCTGGAAACCTCAGGGAGGTAATGAAAAACTGTTTTTT; D gene: -; clone size: many; J gene: TRBJ1-4; CDR3 length: 14; V gene: TRBV30
CDR3 protein: CAITLAGGYNEQFF; CDR3 DNA: TGTGCCATTACTCTAGCGGGAGGGTACAATGAGCAGTTCTTC; D gene: TRBD2; clone size: many; J gene: TRBJ2-1; CDR3 length: 14; V gene: TRBV12-3/TRBV12-4
CDR3 protein: CASSEWDLNQPQHF; CDR3 DNA: TGTGCCAGCAGTGAGTGGGACCTCAATCAGCCCCAGCATTTT; D gene: -; clone size: -; J gene: TRBJ1-5; CDR3 length: 14; V gene: TRBV2
CDR3 protein: CASSSLAGASYEQYF; CDR3 DNA: TGTGCCAGCAGCTCCCTAGCGGGAGCGTCCTACGAGCAGTACTTC; D gene: TRBD2; clone size: many; J gene: TRBJ2-7; CDR3 length: 15; V gene: TRBV11-2
CDR3 protein: CASSLVVSFYICSAGEGVRNEQFF; CDR3 DNA: -; D gene: -; clone size: once; J gene: TRBJ2-1; CDR3 length: 24; V gene: TRBV7-9
CDR3 protein: CATSRDRGGAGYGYTF; CDR3 DNA: TGTGCCACCAGCAGAGATAGGGGCGGTGCAGGCTATGGCTACACCTTC; D gene: -; clone size: many; J gene: TRBJ1-2; CDR3 length: 16; V gene: TRBV15
CDR3 protein: CASSPRGGGETQYF; CDR3 DNA: TGTGCCAGCAGCCCTAGAGGGGGGGGAGAGACCCAGTACTTC; D gene: -; clone size: many; J gene: TRBJ2-5; CDR3 length: 14; V gene: TRBV6-6
CDR3 protein: CSVSGTGYENTEAFF; CDR3 DNA: TGCAGCGTCTCCGGGACAGGGTATGAGAACACTGAAGCTTTCTTT; D gene: TRBD1; clone size: -; J gene: TRBJ1-1; CDR3 length: 15; V gene: TRBV29-1
CDR3 protein: CSATRGQGDESGGEETQYF; CDR3 DNA: TGCAGTGCAACCAGGGGGCAAGGAGATGAGAGCGGGGGGGAAGAGACCCAGTACTTC; D gene: TRBD2; clone size: -; J gene: TRBJ2-5; CDR3 length: 19; V gene: TRBV20-1
CDR3 protein: CASSYSLGGGTDTQYF; CDR3 DNA: TGTGCCAGCAGTTATAGCTTGGGAGGGGGTACAGATACGCAGTATTTT; D gene: -; clone size: many; J gene: TRBJ2-3; CDR3 length: 16; V gene: TRBV6-5
CDR3 protein: CASMEGLETQYF; CDR3 DNA: TGTGCCAGCATGGAGGGCCTGGAGACCCAGTACTTC; D gene: -; clone size: many; J gene: TRBJ2-5; CDR3 length: 12; V gene: TRBV28
CDR3 protein: CASSYSSRGGGASTLTDTQYF; CDR3 DNA: TGTGCCAGCAGTTACTCGAGTCGTGGCGGGGGGGCCTCAACCCTCACAGATACGCAGTATTTT; D gene: TRBD2; clone size: -; J gene: TRBJ2-3; CDR3 length: 21; V gene: TRBV6-5
CDR3 protein: CASSPVPVLDGYTF; CDR3 DNA: TGTGCCAGCAGTCCCGTTCCAGTCTTGGATGGCTACACCTTC; D gene: -; clone size: many; J gene: TRBJ1-2; CDR3 length: 14; V gene: TRBV27
CDR3 protein: CSAREHLSYEQYF; CDR3 DNA: TGCAGTGCTAGGGAACACCTCTCCTACGAGCAGTACTTC; D gene: -; clone size: many; J gene: TRBJ2-7; CDR3 length: 13; V gene: TRBV20-1
CDR3 protein: CASSPPDRIGQPQHF; CDR3 DNA: TGTGCCAGCAGTCCCCCCGACAGGATCGGTCAGCCCCAGCATTTT; D gene: -; clone size: -; J gene: TRBJ1-5; CDR3 length: 15; V gene: TRBV28
CDR3 protein: CASQGLASNQPQHF; CDR3 DNA: TGTGCCAGCCAGGGGTTGGCGAGCAATCAGCCCCAGCATTTT; D gene: -; clone size: many; J gene: TRBJ1-5; CDR3 length: 14; V gene: TRBV28
CDR3 protein: CSARDETSGSRWVTDTQYF; CDR3 DNA: TGCAGTGCTAGAGATGAGACTAGCGGTTCTCGTTGGGTCACAGATACGCAGTATTTT; D gene: TRBD2; clone size: many; J gene: TRBJ2-3; CDR3 length: 19; V gene: TRBV20-1
CDR3 protein: CASVLDPYEQYF; CDR3 DNA: TGTGCCAGCGTACTCGATCCGTACGAGCAGTACTTC; D gene: -; clone size: many; J gene: TRBJ2-7; CDR3 length: 12; V gene: TRBV5-5
CDR3 protein: CASSGWSSGYTDTQYF; CDR3 DNA: TGTGCCAGTAGTGGGTGGTCTAGCGGATACACAGATACGCAGTATTTT; D gene: TRBD2; clone size: many; J gene: TRBJ2-3; CDR3 length: 16; V gene: TRBV19